The subject of this entry is one T cell receptor beta chain. The record originates from a study of cytomegalovirus exposure and HLA in healthy donors. Germline V gene data show CDR1 as MDHEN and CDR2 as SYDVKM. The CDR3 has 18 amino acids. V lost 3 bases to trimming and J lost 4 bases; unmatched junction nucleotides: 11. Amplification used 60 Vbeta primers and 13 Jbeta primers. Profiled with immunoSEQ multiplex PCR; TCRdb holds only in-frame clones, not every one. The table shows roughly 110,000 clones, with roughly 83% occurring only once. The chain has TRBV28 and TRBJ1-3, with 11 bases identical to TRBD1. The TCR originated in a young woman in good health and CMV-seropositive. Material: PBMCs. This CDR3 is CASSFPGTGGLAGNTIYF. The CDR3 bases are TGTGCCAGCAGTTTCCCTGGGACAGGGGGTTTAGCGGGAAACACCATATATTTT.